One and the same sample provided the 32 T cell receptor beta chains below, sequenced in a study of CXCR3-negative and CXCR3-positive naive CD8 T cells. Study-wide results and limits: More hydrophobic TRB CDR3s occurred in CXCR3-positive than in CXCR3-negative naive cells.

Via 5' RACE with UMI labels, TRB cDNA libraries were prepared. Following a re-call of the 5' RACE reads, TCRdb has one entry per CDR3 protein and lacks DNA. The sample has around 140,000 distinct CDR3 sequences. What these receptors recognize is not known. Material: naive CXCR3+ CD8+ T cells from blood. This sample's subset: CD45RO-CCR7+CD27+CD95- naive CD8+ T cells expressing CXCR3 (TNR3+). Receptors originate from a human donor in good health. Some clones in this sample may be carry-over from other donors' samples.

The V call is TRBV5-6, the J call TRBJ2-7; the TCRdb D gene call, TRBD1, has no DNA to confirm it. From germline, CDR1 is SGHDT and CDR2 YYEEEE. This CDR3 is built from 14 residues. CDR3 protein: CASSPTGSAYEQYF.

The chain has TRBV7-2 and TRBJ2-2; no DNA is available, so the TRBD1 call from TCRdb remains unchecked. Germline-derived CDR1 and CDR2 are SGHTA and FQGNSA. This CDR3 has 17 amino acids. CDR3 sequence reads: CASSPVSGTGYTGELFF. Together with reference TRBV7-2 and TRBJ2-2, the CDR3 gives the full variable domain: GAGVSQSPSNKVTEKGKDVELRCDPISGHTALYWYRQSLGQGLEFLIYFQGNSAPDKSGLPSDRFSAERTGGSVSTLTIQRTQQEDSAVYLCASSPVSGTGYTGELFFGEGSRLTVL.

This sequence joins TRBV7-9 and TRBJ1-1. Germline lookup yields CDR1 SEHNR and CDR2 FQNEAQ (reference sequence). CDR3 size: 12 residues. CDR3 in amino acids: CATTGFDTEAFF.

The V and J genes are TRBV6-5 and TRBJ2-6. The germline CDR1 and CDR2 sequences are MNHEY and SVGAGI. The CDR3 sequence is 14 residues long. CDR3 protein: CASSPWSGANVLTF.

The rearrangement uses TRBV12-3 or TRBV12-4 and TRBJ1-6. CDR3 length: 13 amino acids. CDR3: CASSPGSLSPLHF.

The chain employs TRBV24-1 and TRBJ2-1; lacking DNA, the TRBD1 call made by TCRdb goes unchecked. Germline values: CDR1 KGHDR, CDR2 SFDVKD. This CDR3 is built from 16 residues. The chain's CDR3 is CATSVWPGDGNNEQFF.

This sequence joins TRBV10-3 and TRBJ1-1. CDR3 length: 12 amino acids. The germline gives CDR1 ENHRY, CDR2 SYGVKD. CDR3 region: CAIKEVHTEAFF.

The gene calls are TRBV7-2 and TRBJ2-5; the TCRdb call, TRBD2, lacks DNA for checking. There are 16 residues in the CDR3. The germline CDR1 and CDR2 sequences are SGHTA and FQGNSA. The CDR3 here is CASSLEPGGGGETQYF.

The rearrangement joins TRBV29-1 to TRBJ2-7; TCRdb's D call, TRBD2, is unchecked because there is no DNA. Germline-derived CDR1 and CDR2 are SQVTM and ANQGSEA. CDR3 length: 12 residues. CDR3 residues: CSVEDGGGWQYF.

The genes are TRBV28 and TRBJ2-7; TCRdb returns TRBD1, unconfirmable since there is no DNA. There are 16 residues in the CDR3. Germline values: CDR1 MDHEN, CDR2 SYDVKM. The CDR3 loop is CASSLETGDPTYEQYF. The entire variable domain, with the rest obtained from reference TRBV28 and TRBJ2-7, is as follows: DVKVTQSSRYLVKRTGEKVFLECVQDMDHENMFWYRQDPGLGLRLIYFSYDVKMKEKGDIPEGYSVSREKKERFSLILESASTNQTSMYLCASSLETGDPTYEQYFGPGTRLTVT.

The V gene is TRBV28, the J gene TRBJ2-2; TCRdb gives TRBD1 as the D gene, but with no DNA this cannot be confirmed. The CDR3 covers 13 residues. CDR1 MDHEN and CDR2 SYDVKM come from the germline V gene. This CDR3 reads CASSYTGSGELFF.

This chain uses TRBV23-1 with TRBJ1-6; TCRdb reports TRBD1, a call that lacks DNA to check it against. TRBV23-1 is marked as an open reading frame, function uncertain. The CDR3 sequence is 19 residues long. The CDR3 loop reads CASSQPPHRARGYNSPLHF.

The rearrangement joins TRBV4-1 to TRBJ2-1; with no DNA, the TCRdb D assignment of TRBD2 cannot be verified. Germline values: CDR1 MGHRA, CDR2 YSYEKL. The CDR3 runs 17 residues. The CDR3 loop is CASSQVAGWSSYNEQFF.

CDR3: CSVEGNNEQFF. The genes are TRBV29-1 and TRBJ2-1. Germline loops: CDR1 SQVTM, CDR2 ANQGSEA. CDR3 length equals 11 residues.

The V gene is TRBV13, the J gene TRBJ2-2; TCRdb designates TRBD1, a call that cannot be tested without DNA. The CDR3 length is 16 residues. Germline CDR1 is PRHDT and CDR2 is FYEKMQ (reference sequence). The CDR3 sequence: CASSTRDSGPTGELFF.

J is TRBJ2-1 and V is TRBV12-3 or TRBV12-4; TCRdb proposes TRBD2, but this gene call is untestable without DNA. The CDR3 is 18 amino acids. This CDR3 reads CASSPWRGAGDDDNEQFF.

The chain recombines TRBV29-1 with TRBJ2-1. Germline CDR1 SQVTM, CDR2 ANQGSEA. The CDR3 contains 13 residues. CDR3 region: CSGNNGADNEQFF.

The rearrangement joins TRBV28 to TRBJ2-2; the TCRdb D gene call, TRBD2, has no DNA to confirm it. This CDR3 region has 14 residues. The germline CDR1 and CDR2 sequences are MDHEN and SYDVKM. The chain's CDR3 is CASSPHLGSGELFF. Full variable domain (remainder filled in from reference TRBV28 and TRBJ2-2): DVKVTQSSRYLVKRTGEKVFLECVQDMDHENMFWYRQDPGLGLRLIYFSYDVKMKEKGDIPEGYSVSREKKERFSLILESASTNQTSMYLCASSPHLGSGELFFGEGSRLTVL.

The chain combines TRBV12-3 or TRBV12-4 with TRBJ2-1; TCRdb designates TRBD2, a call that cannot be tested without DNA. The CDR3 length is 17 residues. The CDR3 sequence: CASIFGTSGISYNEQFF.

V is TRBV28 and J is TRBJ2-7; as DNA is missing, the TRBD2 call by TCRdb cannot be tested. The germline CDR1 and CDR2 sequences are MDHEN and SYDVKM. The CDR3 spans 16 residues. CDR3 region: CASSLIGLAGGYEQYF.

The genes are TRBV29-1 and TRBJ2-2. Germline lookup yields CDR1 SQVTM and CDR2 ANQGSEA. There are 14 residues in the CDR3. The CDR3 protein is CSVEEGLNTGELFF.

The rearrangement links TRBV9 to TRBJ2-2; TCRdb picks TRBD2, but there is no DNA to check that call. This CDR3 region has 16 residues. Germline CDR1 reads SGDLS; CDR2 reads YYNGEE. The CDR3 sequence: CASSPQGGPDTGELFF.

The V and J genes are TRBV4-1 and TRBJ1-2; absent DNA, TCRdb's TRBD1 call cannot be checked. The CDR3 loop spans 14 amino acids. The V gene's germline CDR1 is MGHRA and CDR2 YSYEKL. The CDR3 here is CASSHGQGDYGYTF.

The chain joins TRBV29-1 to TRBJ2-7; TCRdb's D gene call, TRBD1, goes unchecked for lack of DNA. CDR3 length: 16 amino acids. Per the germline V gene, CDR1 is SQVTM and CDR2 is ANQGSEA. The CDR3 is CSVEDSFRQGAYEQYF.

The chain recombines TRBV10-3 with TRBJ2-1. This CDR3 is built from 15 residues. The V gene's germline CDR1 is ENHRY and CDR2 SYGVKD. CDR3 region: CAISEGVGSYNEQFF.

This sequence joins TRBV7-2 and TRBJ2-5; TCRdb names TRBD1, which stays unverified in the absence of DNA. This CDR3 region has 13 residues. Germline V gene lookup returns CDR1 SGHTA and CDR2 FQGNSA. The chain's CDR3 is CASSAPPQETQYF.

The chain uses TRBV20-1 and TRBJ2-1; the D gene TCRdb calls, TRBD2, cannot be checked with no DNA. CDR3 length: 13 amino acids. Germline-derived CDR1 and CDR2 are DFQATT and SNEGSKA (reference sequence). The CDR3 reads CSAREGGYNEQFF.

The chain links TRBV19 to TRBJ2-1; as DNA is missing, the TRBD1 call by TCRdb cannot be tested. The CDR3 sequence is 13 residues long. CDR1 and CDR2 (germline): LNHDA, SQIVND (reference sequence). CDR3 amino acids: CASSIGTSNEQFF.

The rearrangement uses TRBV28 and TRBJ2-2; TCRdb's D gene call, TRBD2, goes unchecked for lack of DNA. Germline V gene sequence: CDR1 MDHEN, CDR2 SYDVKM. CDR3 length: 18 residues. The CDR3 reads CASSLLGLAGGPTGELFF. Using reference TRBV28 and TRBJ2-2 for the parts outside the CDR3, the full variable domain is DVKVTQSSRYLVKRTGEKVFLECVQDMDHENMFWYRQDPGLGLRLIYFSYDVKMKEKGDIPEGYSVSREKKERFSLILESASTNQTSMYLCASSLLGLAGGPTGELFFGEGSRLTVL.

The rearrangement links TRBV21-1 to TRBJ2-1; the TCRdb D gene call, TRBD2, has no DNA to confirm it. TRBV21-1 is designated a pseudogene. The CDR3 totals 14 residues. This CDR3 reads CASSKRLAGHEHFF.

This CDR3 reads CASTPGTGVQPQHF. The chain uses TRBV19 and TRBJ1-5; with no DNA, the TCRdb D assignment of TRBD1 cannot be verified. Germline CDR1 is LNHDA and CDR2 is SQIVND (reference sequence). The CDR3 spans 14 residues.

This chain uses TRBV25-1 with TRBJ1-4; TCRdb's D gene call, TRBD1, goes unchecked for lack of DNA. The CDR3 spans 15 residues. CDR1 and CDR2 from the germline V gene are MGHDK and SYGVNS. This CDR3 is CASSDRQLSEEKLFF.